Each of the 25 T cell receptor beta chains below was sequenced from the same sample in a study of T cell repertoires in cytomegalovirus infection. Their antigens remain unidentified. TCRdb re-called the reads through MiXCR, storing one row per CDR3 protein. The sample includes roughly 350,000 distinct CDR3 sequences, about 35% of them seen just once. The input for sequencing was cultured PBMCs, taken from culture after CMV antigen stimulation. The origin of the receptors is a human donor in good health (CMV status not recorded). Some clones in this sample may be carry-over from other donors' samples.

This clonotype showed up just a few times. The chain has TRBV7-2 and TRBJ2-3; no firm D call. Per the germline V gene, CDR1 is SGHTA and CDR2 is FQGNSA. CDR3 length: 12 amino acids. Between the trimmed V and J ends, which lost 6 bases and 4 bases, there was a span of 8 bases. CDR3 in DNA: TGTGCCAGCAGACCCAAGGCAGATACGCAGTATTTT. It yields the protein CASRPKADTQYF.

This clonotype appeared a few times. DNA for the CDR3: TGTGCCAGCTCACCCCGGTCAACTAATGAAAAACTGTTTTTT. Translating gives CASSPRSTNEKLFF. The rearrangement joins TRBV18 to TRBJ1-4; D ambiguous. V was clipped by 3 bases and J by 0 bases, with 5 bases between them. The CDR3 is made up of 14 amino acids. The germline V gene has CDR1 KGHSH and CDR2 LQKENI.

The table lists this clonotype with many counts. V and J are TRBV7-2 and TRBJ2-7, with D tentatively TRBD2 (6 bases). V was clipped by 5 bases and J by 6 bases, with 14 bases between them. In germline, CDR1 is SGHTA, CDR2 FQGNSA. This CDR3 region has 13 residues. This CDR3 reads CASSLRTNLEQYF. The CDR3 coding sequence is TGTGCCAGCAGCCTGAGGACTAACCTCGAGCAGTACTTC.

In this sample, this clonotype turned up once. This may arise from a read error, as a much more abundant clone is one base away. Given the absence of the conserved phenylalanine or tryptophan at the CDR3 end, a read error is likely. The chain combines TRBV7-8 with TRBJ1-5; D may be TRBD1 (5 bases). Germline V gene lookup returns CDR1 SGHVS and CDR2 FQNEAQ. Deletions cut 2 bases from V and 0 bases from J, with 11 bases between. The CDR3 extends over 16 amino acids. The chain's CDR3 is CASSLKGPYSNQPQHL. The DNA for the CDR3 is TGTGCCAGCAGCTTAAAGGGGCCGTATAGCAATCAGCCCCAGCATCTT.

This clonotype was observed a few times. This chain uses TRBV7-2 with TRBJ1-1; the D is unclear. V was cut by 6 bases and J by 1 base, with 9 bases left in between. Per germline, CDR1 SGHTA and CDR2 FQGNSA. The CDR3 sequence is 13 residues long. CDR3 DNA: TGTGCCAGCAGTCCACAGCCGAACACTGAAGCTTTCTTT. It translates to CASSPQPNTEAFF.

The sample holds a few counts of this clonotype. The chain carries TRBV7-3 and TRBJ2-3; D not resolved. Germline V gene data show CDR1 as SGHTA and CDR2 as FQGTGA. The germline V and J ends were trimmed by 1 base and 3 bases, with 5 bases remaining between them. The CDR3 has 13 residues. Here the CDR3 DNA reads TGTGCCAGCAGCTTAATTCCAACAGATACGCAGTATTTT. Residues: CASSLIPTDTQYF.

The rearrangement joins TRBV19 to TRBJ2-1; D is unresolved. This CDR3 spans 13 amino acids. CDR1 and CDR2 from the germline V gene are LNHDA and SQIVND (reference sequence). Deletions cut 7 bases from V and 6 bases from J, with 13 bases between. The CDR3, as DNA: TGTGCCAGTATTCCTCCTACCGGCAATGAGCAGTTCTTC. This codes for CASIPPTGNEQFF.

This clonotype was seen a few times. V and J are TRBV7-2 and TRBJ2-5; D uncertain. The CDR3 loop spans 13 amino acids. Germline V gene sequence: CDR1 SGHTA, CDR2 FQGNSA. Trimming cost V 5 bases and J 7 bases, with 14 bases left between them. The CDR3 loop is CASSARRGGTQYF. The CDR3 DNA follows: TGTGCCAGCAGCGCAAGACGCGGTGGGACCCAGTACTTC. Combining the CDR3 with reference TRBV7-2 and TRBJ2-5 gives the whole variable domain GAGVSQSPSNKVTEKGKDVELRCDPISGHTALYWYRQSLGQGLEFLIYFQGNSAPDKSGLPSDRFSAERTGGSVSTLTIQRTQQEDSAVYLCASSARRGGTQYFGPGTRLLVL.

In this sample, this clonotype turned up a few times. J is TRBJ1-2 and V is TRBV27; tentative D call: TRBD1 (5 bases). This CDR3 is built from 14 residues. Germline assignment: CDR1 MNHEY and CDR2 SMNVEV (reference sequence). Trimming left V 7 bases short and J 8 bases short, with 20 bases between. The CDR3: CASKFSGGIGGYTF. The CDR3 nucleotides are TGTGCCAGCAAGTTTAGCGGGGGAATTGGGGGCTACACCTTC.

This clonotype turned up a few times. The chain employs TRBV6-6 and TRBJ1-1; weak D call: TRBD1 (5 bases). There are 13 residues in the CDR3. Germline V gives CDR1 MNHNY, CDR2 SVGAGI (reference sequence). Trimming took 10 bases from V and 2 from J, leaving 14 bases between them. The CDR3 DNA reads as TGTGCCACCCACTGGACACCCAACACTGAAGCTTTCTTT. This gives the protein CATHWTPNTEAFF.

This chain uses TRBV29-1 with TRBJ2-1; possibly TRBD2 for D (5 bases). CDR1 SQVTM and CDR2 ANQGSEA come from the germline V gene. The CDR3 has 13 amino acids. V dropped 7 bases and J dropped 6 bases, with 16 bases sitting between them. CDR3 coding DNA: TGCAGCGCAGAGGGTCTTGCGGGCAATGAGCAGTTCTTC. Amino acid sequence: CSAEGLAGNEQFF.

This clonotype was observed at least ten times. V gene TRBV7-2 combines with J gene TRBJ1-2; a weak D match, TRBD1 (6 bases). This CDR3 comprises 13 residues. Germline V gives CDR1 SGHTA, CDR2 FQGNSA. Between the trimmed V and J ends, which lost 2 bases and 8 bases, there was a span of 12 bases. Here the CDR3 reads CASSLRRGSGYTF. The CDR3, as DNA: TGTGCCAGCAGCTTAAGGAGGGGGAGCGGCTACACCTTC. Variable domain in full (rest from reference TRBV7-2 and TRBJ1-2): GAGVSQSPSNKVTEKGKDVELRCDPISGHTALYWYRQSLGQGLEFLIYFQGNSAPDKSGLPSDRFSAERTGGSVSTLTIQRTQQEDSAVYLCASSLRRGSGYTFGSGTRLTVV.

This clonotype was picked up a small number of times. The CDR3 region is CASRLGTRYTGGNTIYF. As DNA, the CDR3 is TGTGCCAGCAGGCTCGGGACAAGATACACGGGGGGAAACACCATATATTTT. This rearrangement joins TRBV12-3 or TRBV12-4 to TRBJ1-3; tentative D call: TRBD1 (6 bases). Trimming pared 6 bases from V and 4 bases from J, leaving 22 bases between. This CDR3 comprises 17 residues.

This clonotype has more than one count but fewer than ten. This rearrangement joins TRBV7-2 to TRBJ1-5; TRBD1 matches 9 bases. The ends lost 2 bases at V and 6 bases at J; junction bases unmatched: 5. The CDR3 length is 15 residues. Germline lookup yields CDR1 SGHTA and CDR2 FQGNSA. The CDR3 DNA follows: TGTGCCAGCAGCTTAACTCCGGGACAGGGTCAGCCCCAGCATTTT. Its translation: CASSLTPGQGQPQHF.

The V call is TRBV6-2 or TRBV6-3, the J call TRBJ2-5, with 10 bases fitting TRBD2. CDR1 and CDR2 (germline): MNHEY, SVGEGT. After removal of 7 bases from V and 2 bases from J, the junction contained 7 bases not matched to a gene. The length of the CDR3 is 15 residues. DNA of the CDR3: TGTGCCAGCATCGATAGCGGGAGGTCTCAAGAGACCCAGTACTTC. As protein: CASIDSGRSQETQYF.

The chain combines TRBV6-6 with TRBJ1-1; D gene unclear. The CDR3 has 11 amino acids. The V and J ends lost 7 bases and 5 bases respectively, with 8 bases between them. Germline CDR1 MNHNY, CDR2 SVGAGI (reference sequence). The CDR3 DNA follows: TGTGCCAGCACCGGAGGGACTGAAGCTTTCTTT. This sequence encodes CASTGGTEAFF.

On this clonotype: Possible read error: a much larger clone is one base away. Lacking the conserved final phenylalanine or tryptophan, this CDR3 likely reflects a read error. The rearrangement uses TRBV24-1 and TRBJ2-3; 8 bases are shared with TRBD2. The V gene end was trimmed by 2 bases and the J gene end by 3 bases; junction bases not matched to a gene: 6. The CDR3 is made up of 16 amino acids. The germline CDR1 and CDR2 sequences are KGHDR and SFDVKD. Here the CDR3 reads CATSDYGRAGTDTQYS. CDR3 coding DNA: TGTGCCACCAGTGATTACGGGAGGGCCGGTACAGATACGCAGTATTCT.

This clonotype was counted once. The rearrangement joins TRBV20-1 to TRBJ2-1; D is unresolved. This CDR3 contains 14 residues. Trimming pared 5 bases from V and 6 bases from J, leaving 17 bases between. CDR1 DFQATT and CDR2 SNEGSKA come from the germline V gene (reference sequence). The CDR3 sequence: CSAPNSRETNEQFF. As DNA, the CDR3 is TGCAGTGCTCCCAATAGCCGAGAAACCAATGAGCAGTTCTTC.

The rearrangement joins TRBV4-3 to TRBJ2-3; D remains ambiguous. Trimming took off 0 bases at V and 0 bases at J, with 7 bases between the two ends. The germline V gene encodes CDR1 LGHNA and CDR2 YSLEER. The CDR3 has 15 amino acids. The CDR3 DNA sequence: TGCGCCAGCAGCCAAGATTGGACCAGCACAGATACGCAGTATTTT. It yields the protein CASSQDWTSTDTQYF.

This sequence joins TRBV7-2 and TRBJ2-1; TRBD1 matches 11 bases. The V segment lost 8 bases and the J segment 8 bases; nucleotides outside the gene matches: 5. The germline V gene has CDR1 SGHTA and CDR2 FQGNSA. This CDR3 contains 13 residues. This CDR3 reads CASGTGGRYEQFF. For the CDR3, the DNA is TGTGCCAGCGGGACAGGGGGTAGGTATGAGCAGTTCTTC.

DNA of the CDR3: TGTGCCAGCAAGGATGGGGCCAACGTCCTGACTTTC. Residues: CASKDGANVLTF. The chain carries TRBV6-5 and TRBJ2-6, with unresolved D. The CDR3 runs 12 residues. Germline V gene lookup returns CDR1 MNHEY and CDR2 SVGAGI. The V and J ends lost 7 bases and 3 bases respectively, with 4 bases between them.

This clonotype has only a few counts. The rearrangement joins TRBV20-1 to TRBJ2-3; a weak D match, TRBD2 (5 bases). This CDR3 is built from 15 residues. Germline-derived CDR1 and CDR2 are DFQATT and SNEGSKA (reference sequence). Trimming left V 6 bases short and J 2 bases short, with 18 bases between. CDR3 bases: TGCAGTGCCCCCTCGGAGGCAGAGTACACAGATACGCAGTATTTT. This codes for CSAPSEAEYTDTQYF.

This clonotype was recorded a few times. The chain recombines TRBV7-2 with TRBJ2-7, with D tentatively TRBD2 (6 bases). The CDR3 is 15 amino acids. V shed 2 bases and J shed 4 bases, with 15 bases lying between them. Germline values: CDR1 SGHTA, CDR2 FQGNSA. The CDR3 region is CASSLNGGVPYEQYF. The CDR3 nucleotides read TGTGCCAGCAGCTTAAACGGGGGTGTCCCATACGAGCAGTACTTC.

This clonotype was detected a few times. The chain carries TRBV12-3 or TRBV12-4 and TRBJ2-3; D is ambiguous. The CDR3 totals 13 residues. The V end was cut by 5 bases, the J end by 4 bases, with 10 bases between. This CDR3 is CASSPQAADTQYF. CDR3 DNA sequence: TGTGCCAGCAGTCCTCAAGCAGCAGATACGCAGTATTTT.

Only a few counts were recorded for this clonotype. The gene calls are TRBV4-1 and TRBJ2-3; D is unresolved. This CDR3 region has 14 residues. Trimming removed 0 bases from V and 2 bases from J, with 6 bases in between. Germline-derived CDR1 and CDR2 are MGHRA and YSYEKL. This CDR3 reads CASSQEADTDTQYF. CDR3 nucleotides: TGCGCCAGCAGCCAAGAGGCAGACACAGATACGCAGTATTTT.